Described below is a single T cell receptor (beta chain) sequence and its context. The sample originates from a study of cytomegalovirus exposure and HLA in healthy donors. It was with 60 Vbeta and 13 Jbeta primers that the PCR ran. Using immunoSEQ multiplex PCR, the repertoire was profiled, and TCRdb retains in-frame clones only, with some absent. The sample consists of about 180,000 clones, 70% to 75% of them appearing once. The length of the CDR3 is 15 residues. V was clipped by 5 bases and J by 0 bases, with 13 bases between them. Germline lookup yields CDR1 GTSNPN and CDR2 SVGIG (reference sequence).

The TCR comes from a male donor in good health and CMV-seronegative. V and J are TRBV30 and TRBJ1-4; D gene uncertain. Sequencing input: PBMCs. Here the CDR3 DNA reads TGTGCCTGGGCCCGGGAAGGGACAACTAATGAAAAACTGTTTTTT. It yields the protein CAWAREGTTNEKLFF.